This T cell receptor (beta chain) was identified in a study of T cells after yellow fever vaccination. One entry per CDR3 protein, called by TCRdb with MiXCR from the 5' RACE reads. Among some 320,000 distinct CDR3 sequences, 8.5% to 10% were seen once, and the ten largest hold around 17%. This CDR3 comprises 19 residues. V was pared by 4 bases and J by 0 bases, with 21 bases between. Germline V gene lookup returns CDR1 SGHAT and CDR2 FQDESV (reference sequence). The clonotype originates from a man between 18 and 29 years old who received the YFV17D yellow fever vaccine. The gene calls are TRBV11-1 and TRBJ1-4; no definite D call. The sequencing here drew on PBMCs, taken on the day of the first yellow fever vaccination. For the CDR3, the DNA is TGTGCCAGCAGCTCAAGTGTGGAGCGGGGAGATGCAACTAATGAAAAACTGTTTTTT. It encodes CASSSSVERGDATNEKLFF.